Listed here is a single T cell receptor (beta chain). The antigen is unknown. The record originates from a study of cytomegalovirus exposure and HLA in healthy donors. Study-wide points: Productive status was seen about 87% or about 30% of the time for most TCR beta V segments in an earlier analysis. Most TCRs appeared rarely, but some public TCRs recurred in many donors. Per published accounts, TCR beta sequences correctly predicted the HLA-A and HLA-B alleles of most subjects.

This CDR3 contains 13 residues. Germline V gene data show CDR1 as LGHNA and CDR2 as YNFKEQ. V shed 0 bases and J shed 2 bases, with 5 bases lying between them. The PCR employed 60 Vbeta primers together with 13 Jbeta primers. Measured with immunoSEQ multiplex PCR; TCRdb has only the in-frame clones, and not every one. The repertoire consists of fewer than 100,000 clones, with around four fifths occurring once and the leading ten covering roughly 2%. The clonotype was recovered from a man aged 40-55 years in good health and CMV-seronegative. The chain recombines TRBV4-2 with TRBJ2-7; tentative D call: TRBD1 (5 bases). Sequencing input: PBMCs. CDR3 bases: TGTGCCAGCAGCCAAGAGGGGCCCTACGAGCAGTACTTC. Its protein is CASSQEGPYEQYF.